The rows below give T cell receptor beta chains drawn from one sample of a study of CD8+ T cells in alopecia areata. Sequencing used immunoSEQ multiplex PCR; TCRdb keeps in-frame clones, though not all of them. Of 130,000 to 150,000 clones in the sample, roughly 44% were seen once. The sequencing input was CD4+ T cells sorted from blood. These receptors were collected from a human donor with alopecia areata. Each CDR3 is given with its conserved first and last residue. Fields, in order: V gene, D gene, J gene, CDR3 protein. D genes are given only for firm matches.

v_gene: TRBV29-1; d_gene: NA; j_gene: TRBJ1-1; CDR3aa: CSVAQNVNTEAFF
v_gene: TRBV18; d_gene: NA; j_gene: TRBJ2-5; CDR3aa: CASSPLNRETQYF
v_gene: TRBV6-5; d_gene: TRBD2; j_gene: TRBJ2-7; CDR3aa: CASSYSVLAGVEQYF
v_gene: TRBV7-9; d_gene: TRBD1; j_gene: TRBJ1-5; CDR3aa: CASSDSGGRNQPQHF
v_gene: TRBV2; d_gene: NA; j_gene: TRBJ2-7; CDR3aa: CASSGGEQYF
v_gene: TRBV5-1; d_gene: NA; j_gene: TRBJ2-3; CDR3aa: CASSSADTQYF
v_gene: TRBV5-1; d_gene: NA; j_gene: TRBJ2-7; CDR3aa: CASSLTRTVYEQYF
v_gene: TRBV6-6; d_gene: NA; j_gene: TRBJ2-7; CDR3aa: CASSLPPPSYEQYF
v_gene: TRBV29-1; d_gene: NA; j_gene: TRBJ2-7; CDR3aa: CSVVAGVSYEQYF
v_gene: TRBV20-1; d_gene: NA; j_gene: TRBJ2-1; CDR3aa: CSASIREQFF
v_gene: TRBV6-5; d_gene: NA; j_gene: TRBJ2-7; CDR3aa: CASSYFAGAVYEQYF
v_gene: TRBV9; d_gene: NA; j_gene: TRBJ1-4; CDR3aa: CASSASPGANEKLFF
v_gene: TRBV10-3; d_gene: NA; j_gene: TRBJ2-1; CDR3aa: CAIRSSRAGNEQFF
v_gene: TRBV29-1; d_gene: NA; j_gene: TRBJ1-5; CDR3aa: CSVDQGSGQPQHF
v_gene: TRBV29-1; d_gene: NA; j_gene: TRBJ2-5; CDR3aa: CSVEPAETSSGTQYF
v_gene: TRBV6-4; d_gene: TRBD1; j_gene: TRBJ1-2; CDR3aa: CASRKNRGNDYTF
v_gene: TRBV14; d_gene: NA; j_gene: TRBJ1-1; CDR3aa: CASSQDFGLLNTEAFF
v_gene: TRBV29-1; d_gene: NA; j_gene: TRBJ2-7; CDR3aa: CSVKDGNVGASYEQYF
v_gene: TRBV5-1; d_gene: NA; j_gene: TRBJ1-2; CDR3aa: CASSPRAGTNYGYTF
v_gene: TRBV5-1; d_gene: NA; j_gene: TRBJ2-7; CDR3aa: CASSPGLLTSSYEQYF
v_gene: TRBV10-2; d_gene: NA; j_gene: TRBJ2-3; CDR3aa: CASSAADTQYF
v_gene: TRBV2; d_gene: NA; j_gene: TRBJ1-1; CDR3aa: CASSVRGDTEAFF
v_gene: TRBV29-1; d_gene: TRBD1; j_gene: TRBJ1-1; CDR3aa: CSVVPGQGLGTEAFF
v_gene: TRBV30; d_gene: NA; j_gene: TRBJ1-1; CDR3aa: CAWSYWGEAFF
v_gene: TRBV6-6; d_gene: NA; j_gene: TRBJ2-7; CDR3aa: CASTPAWQLYEQYF
v_gene: TRBV6-5; d_gene: TRBD1; j_gene: TRBJ1-2; CDR3aa: CASSTRGDGYTF
v_gene: TRBV18; d_gene: TRBD1; j_gene: TRBJ2-1; CDR3aa: CASSPPQGVYNEQFF
v_gene: TRBV30; d_gene: TRBD1; j_gene: TRBJ2-5; CDR3aa: CAWSTPTGGARGVETQYF
v_gene: TRBV27; d_gene: NA; j_gene: TRBJ1-2; CDR3aa: CASSLTPLVGGYTF
v_gene: TRBV29-1; d_gene: NA; j_gene: TRBJ2-7; CDR3aa: CSARDSRPYEQYF
v_gene: TRBV18; d_gene: NA; j_gene: TRBJ2-1; CDR3aa: CASSPTDYSPNEQFF
v_gene: TRBV25-1; d_gene: NA; j_gene: TRBJ2-3; CDR3aa: CASMVGGTDTQYF
v_gene: TRBV6-5; d_gene: NA; j_gene: TRBJ1-4; CDR3aa: CASSYGRTSEKLFF
v_gene: TRBV28; d_gene: NA; j_gene: TRBJ1-2; CDR3aa: CASSFERTQLSYGYTF
v_gene: TRBV6-6; d_gene: NA; j_gene: TRBJ2-7; CDR3aa: CASRGGADEQYF
v_gene: TRBV5-1; d_gene: NA; j_gene: TRBJ1-4; CDR3aa: CASSLDGRNEKLFF
v_gene: TRBV5-1; d_gene: NA; j_gene: TRBJ1-1; CDR3aa: CASSLDWLGAEAFF
v_gene: TRBV4-1; d_gene: NA; j_gene: TRBJ2-3; CDR3aa: CASSQKTGTDTQYF
v_gene: TRBV29-1; d_gene: TRBD1; j_gene: TRBJ1-2; CDR3aa: CSVSYRGWDGYTF
v_gene: TRBV5-1; d_gene: TRBD1; j_gene: TRBJ2-5; CDR3aa: CASSLAASGQGLETQYF